The sequence of this T cell receptor (beta chain) was determined in a study of cytomegalovirus exposure and HLA in healthy donors. The donors were members of the validation cohort, which comprised about 120 subjects and was separate from the first cohort of 666 subjects. This clone was recorded only once. What it recognizes is unknown. With 1 base removed from V and 1 base from J, the gap between germline ends came to 2 bases. The CDR3 is made up of 12 amino acids. From germline, CDR1 is SGHDT and CDR2 YYEEEE. Study conclusions and caveats: A list of around 160 TCR beta chains associated with cytomegalovirus was given. Rare sequences made up most TCRs, while some public TCRs were found in many donors.

Here immunoSEQ multiplex PCR was the method, and the copy in TCRdb shows in-frame clones only, minus some. The repertoire includes 130,000 to 150,000 clones, around 90% of them detected once, and about 7.9% sits in the top ten. J is TRBJ1-1 and V is TRBV5-6; no firm D call. The sequence came from a woman aged 18-29 years in good health and CMV-seropositive. The material sequenced was PBMCs. The CDR3 DNA follows: TGTGCCAGCAGCTTGCGGAACACTGAAGCTTTCTTT. It specifies CASSLRNTEAFF.